This T cell receptor beta chain came from a study of OX40 agonist ivuxolimab in advanced cancers. About the investigation overall: Ivuxolimab was a fully human IgG2 agonistic monoclonal antibody targeting the costimulatory receptor OX40 (CD134). The paper describes the monotherapy dose-escalation part (N of about 47 patients) of the phase I trial of ivuxolimab. In the dose-escalation cohort, roughly four fifths of patients were male, and the mean age was approximately 55 years, with a range of about 20 to 79. Intravenous ivuxolimab was administered to patients every 2 weeks at six dose levels: 0.01, 0.1, 0.3, 1.5, 3 and 10 mg/kg. Of the 50 to 55 patients in dose escalation, some 20 had hepatocellular carcinoma, some 15 had melanoma, 9 had renal cell carcinoma and 9 had head and neck cancer. Peripheral TCRbeta sequencing aimed to test whether ivuxolimab altered TCR sequence diversity and caused clonal T-cell expansion. Prior anti-PD-1, anti-PD-L1 or anti-CTLA-4 therapy was permitted, and approximately 41% of dose-escalation patients had received checkpoint inhibitors. Three dose-escalation patients achieved partial responses, one with hepatocellular carcinoma and two with cutaneous melanoma.

In the germline V gene, CDR1 corresponds to SGDLS and CDR2 to YYNGEE. The CDR3 has 15 amino acids, counting the end cysteine and phenylalanine. Only CDR3 DNA is held: 45 bases, read in frame from base 1. V is cut by 4 bases and J by 5 bases, and the space between the germline ends is 16 bases. Results the study describes overall, beyond this receptor: After ivuxolimab, CD8+ T cells had more expanded clones than CD4+ T cells on average. The antigen specificity of the peripheral T cells that underwent clonal expansion was not determined. Low levels of normalized T-cell clonal expansion were also shown by some nonresponding patients. At doses of 0.1 to 3.0 mg/kg, clonal expansion of both CD4+ and CD8+ T cells in blood was seen between baseline and week 6. In the 0.1-3.0 mg/kg groups, partial responders had among the lowest normalized peripheral clonal expansion, particularly in CD8+ T cells.

Note on this clone: It lacks a known antigen. Qualities for individual bases were not recorded, and no much larger clone is one base off.

For sequencing of the TCRbeta CDR3 region, genomic DNA was extracted from the sorted cells. The immunoSEQ Assay was used to sequence the TCRbeta CDR3 regions. The clones in this table, taken by TCRdb from immuneACCESS, are in-frame only. Not every clone is retained; where verified, under half of the shortfall comes from an unresolved V gene, and the cause of the rest is unknown. The sample table lists about 99,000 clones, 90% to 95% of them with a count of one. The ten biggest clones cover roughly 0.31% of the sample. The trial excluded patients who had a history of autoimmune disease or who were on systemic immunosuppression. In every dose cohort, peripheral blood was drawn for TCR sequencing at baseline, cycle 4 day 1, and cycle 7 day 1. The samples were taken from a phase I, first-in-human, multicenter, open-label dose-escalation trial of ivuxolimab. Adults with locally advanced or metastatic head and neck squamous cell, hepatocellular, melanoma or renal cell carcinoma were enrolled in the trial. Before TCR sequencing, CD4+ T cells and CD8+ T cells from peripheral blood were sorted into separate populations.

The chain joins TRBV9 to TRBJ2-1; confidence is insufficient to name the D gene. The sample in question was CD4+ or CD8+ T cells sorted from blood, obtained in a trial of the OX40 agonist ivuxolimab. The receptor comes from an adult with an advanced solid tumor such as melanoma, head and neck, liver or kidney cancer. Read as DNA, the sequence is TGTGCCAGCAGCAACCGGTTGGCGGCTCACAATGAGCAGTTCTTC. This translates into CASSNRLAAHNEQFF.